Sequencing of this T cell receptor (beta chain) was carried out in a study of T cell responses to AZD1222 COVID-19 vaccine. This clone has a single count. Its antigen is currently unknown. Sequencing was performed with immunoSEQ multiplex PCR; in TCRdb, only in-frame clones are kept and a portion is missing. The table shows around 100,000 clones, with about 86% occurring only once. V dropped 9 bases and J dropped 0 bases, with 9 bases sitting between them. CDR3 length: 13 residues. Germline loops: CDR1 SGHTA, CDR2 FQGNSA. Study conclusions and caveats: Regions 160-218 and 743-854 held dominance among vaccine-associated CD4 TCRs, which spanned spike. Close to half of all spike-specific TCRs reportedly target regions of the variants that are unmutated. Repertoire sampling was restricted to post-peak T cell response timepoints.

Sequenced material: peripheral blood, taken on day 0 of AZD1222 vaccination. The receptor comes from an adult in good health. The J gene is TRBJ1-3, the V gene TRBV7-2; D not certain. CDR3 sequence (DNA): TGTGCCAGTACTTCGAGCTCTGGAAACACCATATATTTT. Protein sequence: CASTSSSGNTIYF.